This T cell receptor beta chain was sequenced during a study of identical twins. TCRdb passed the 5' RACE reads through MiXCR, listing each CDR3 protein once. The profile shows some 790,000 distinct CDR3 sequences, over 15% of them singletons. Germline V lookup: CDR1 SGHTA, CDR2 FQGNSA. The CDR3 is made up of 16 amino acids. V was pared by 7 bases and J by 3 bases, with 22 bases between. These data were likewise used in another study, on T cells expressing NK-cell markers. From that study: Whether expanded NKG2C+ T cell clones were HCMV-specific remained unclear.

The chain recombines TRBV7-2 with TRBJ2-7; maybe TRBD2 (7 bases). The TCR comes from a woman between 18 and 30 years old in good health. Sequenced material: PBMCs. CDR3 in amino acids: CASTLGGGRAYYEQYF. The CDR3 DNA sequence: TGTGCCAGCACTTTAGGGGGAGGGCGGGCATACTACGAGCAGTACTTC.